This is a list of T cell receptor gamma chains from one sample in a study of intestinal T cells in coeliac disease. TCRdb ran CATT on the multiplex PCR reads. The sample has under 850 gamma-chain clones, approximately 48% seen once. Material: a duodenal biopsy. These receptors all stem from a human donor with celiac disease. The CDR3 runs from the conserved cysteine through the conserved F or W. The size field is filled for only some rows; it gives once, few, many or a size class.

J gene | V gene | clone size | CDR3 DNA | CDR3 protein
TRGJP1 | TRGV8 | large | TGTGCCACCTGGGGGGAAACTGGTTGGTTCAAGATATTT | CATWGETGWFKIF
TRGJ1/TRGJ2 | TRGV10 | - | TGTGCTGCGTGGGATTTTTATTATTATAAGAAACTCTTT | CAAWDFYYYKKLF
TRGJ1/TRGJ2 | TRGV3 | - | TGTGCCACCTCGGAGCAGGCCTATAAGAAACTCTTT | CATSEQAYKKLF
TRGJP1 | TRGV10 | once | TGTGCTGCAGTGGGCTATACCTACTGGTGGTTCAAGATATTT | CAAVGYTYWWFKIF
TRGJ1/TRGJ2 | TRGV10 | - | TGTGCTGCGTGGGATTCTCCTATTATAAAGAAGCTCTTT | CAAWDSPIIKKLF
TRGJ1/TRGJ2 | TRGV2 | large | TGTGCCACCTGGGACGGAAATTATTATAAGAAACTCTTT | CATWDGNYYKKLF
TRGJ1/TRGJ2 | TRGV2 | few | TGTGCCACCTGGGACGGGCCCGGGGTTAGTTATAAGAAACTCTTT | CATWDGPGVSYKKLF
TRGJ1/TRGJ2 | TRGV2 | - | TGTGCCACCTGGGACGGTCCCTTTTTAGATAAGAAACTCTTT | CATWDGPFLDKKLF
TRGJP1 | TRGV2 | - | TGTGCCACCTGGGACGGGCGAGAACGCACTGGTTGGTTCAAGATATTT | CATWDGRERTGWFKIF
TRGJP2 | TRGV8 | few | TGTGCCACTGGGATAGGCTGGAGTAGTGATTGGATCAAGACGTTT | CATGIGWSSDWIKTF
TRGJ1/TRGJ2 | TRGV2 | - | TGTGCCACCTGGGACGGGCCCCCCCTTAAGAAACTCTTT | CATWDGPPLKKLF
TRGJP2 | TRGV2 | few | TGTGCCACCTGGGACGGTAAAGTTACTAGTGATTGGATCAAGACGTTT | CATWDGKVTSDWIKTF
TRGJ1/TRGJ2 | TRGV3 | - | TGTGCCACCTGGGACAATTATTATAAGAAACTCTTT | CATWDNYYKKLF
TRGJ1/TRGJ2 | TRGV3 | - | TGTGCCACCTGGGACAGCAAGGGTTATTATAAGAAACTCTTT | CATWDSKGYYKKLF
TRGJ1/TRGJ2 | TRGV8 | - | TGTGCCACCTGGGGACCTTGGGGTAAGAAACTCTTT | CATWGPWGKKLF
TRGJP1 | TRGV2 | once | TGTGCCGACCTCGGGTCCCCCAATACCACTGGTTGGTTCAAGATATTT | CADLGSPNTTGWFKIF
TRGJ1/TRGJ2 | TRGV8 | - | TGTGCCACCTGGGATAGCCCCCTTCTTATTACTAAGAAACTCTTT | CATWDSPLLITKKLF
TRGJP1 | TRGV10 | - | TGTGCTGCGTGGGATAAGGGTTGGTTCAAGATATTT | CAAWDKGWFKIF
TRGJ1/TRGJ2 | TRGV3 | few | TGTGCCGACCTGGGACAGACTTATTATAAGAAACTCTTT | CADLGQTYYKKLF
TRGJP1 | TRGV9 | few | TGTGCCTTGTGGGAGGTGGTCCGGTTCAAGATATTT | CALWEVVRFKIF
TRGJ1/TRGJ2 | TRGV11 | - | TGTGCCTGCTGGATTAGGTCCCCTTATTATAAGAAACTCTTT | CACWIRSPYYKKLF
TRGJ1/TRGJ2 | TRGV8 | - | TGTGCACCTGGGATAGGCATAGATTATAAGAAACTCTTT | CAPGIGIDYKKLF
TRGJ1/TRGJ2 | TRGV10 | - | TGTGCTGCGGTTGGGGTTAAGAAGGAAAAACTCTTT | CAAVGVKKEKLF
TRGJ1/TRGJ2 | TRGV9 | few | TGTGCCTTGTGGCCCCCGGGGTATAAGAAACTCTTT | CALWPPGYKKLF
TRGJ1/TRGJ2 | TRGV3 | few | TGTGCCACCTGGGACGGTCTTTTCGTCAATTATTATAAGAAACTCTTT | CATWDGLFVNYYKKLF
TRGJ1/TRGJ2 | TRGV2 | - | TGTGCCACCTGGGACGGACCCCCAAAACCGGGGGTCTATTATAAGAAACTCTTT | CATWDGPPKPGVYYKKLF
TRGJ1/TRGJ2 | TRGV10 | large | TGTGCTGCGTGGGATTATAGTACCCATACCTCGGGTTATTATAAGAAACTCTTT | CAAWDYSTHTSGYYKKLF
TRGJP2 | TRGV3 | - | TGTGCCACCTGGGACAGGCCTCCTTCACCTAGTGATTGGATCAAGACGTTT | CATWDRPPSPSDWIKTF
TRGJ1/TRGJ2 | TRGV8 | - | TGTGCACCTGGGGATAGGCCAGGTTATAAGAAACTCTTT | CAPGDRPGYKKLF
TRGJ1/TRGJ2 | TRGV5 | few | TGTGCCACTGGGACAGCCTCTTTAAGTTCGGATAAGAAACTCTTT | CATGTASLSSDKKLF
TRGJP2 | TRGV11 | - | TGTGCCTGCTGGATTCTGTCAGTAGTTGATTGGATCAAGACGTTT | CACWILSVVDWIKTF
TRGJ1/TRGJ2 | TRGV10 | few | TGTGCTGCGTGTTCTTATTATAAGAAACTCTTT | CAACSYYKKLF
TRGJ1/TRGJ2 | TRGV10 | - | TGTGCTGCGTGGGGATTACGGTATAAGAAACTCTTT | CAAWGLRYKKLF
TRGJ1/TRGJ2 | TRGV8 | few | TGTGCACCTGGGATAGAGTCCGCCTTTGGTTGGAAACTCTTT | CAPGIESAFGWKLF
TRGJ1/TRGJ2 | TRGV9 | - | TGTGCCTTGTGGGAGCCCCCCAAGAAACTCTTT | CALWEPPKKLF
TRGJP2 | TRGV3 | - | TGTGCCACCTGGGACAGGCCTCCTTCACGTAGTGATTGGATCAAGACGTTT | CATWDRPPSRSDWIKTF
TRGJP1 | TRGV8 | large | TGTGCACCTGGGATGTATACCACTGGTTGGTTCAAGATATTT | CAPGMYTTGWFKIF
TRGJ1/TRGJ2 | TRGV11 | - | TGTGCCTGCCTGGATTCTAGCCCGAAGAAACTCTTT | CACLDSSPKKLF
TRGJ1/TRGJ2 | TRGV2 | large | TGTGCCACCTGGGTCGGGAGTATTTATTATAAGAAACTCTTT | CATWVGSIYYKKLF
TRGJ1/TRGJ2 | TRGV3 | - | TGTGCCACCTGGGACAGCCTCTTTAAAGTTCGGTATAAGAAACTCTTT | CATWDSLFKVRYKKLF
TRGJ1/TRGJ2 | TRGV2 | once | TGTGCCACCTTGGGACGGGTCGAGTGGTATAAGAAACTCTTT | CATLGRVEWYKKLF
TRGJ1/TRGJ2 | TRGV5P | - | TGTGCCACCTGGGGCAGGCCCCGAATTTATTATAAGAAACTCTTT | CATWGRPRIYYKKLF
TRGJ1/TRGJ2 | TRGV10 | - | TGTGCTGCGTGGGGATCTGAGGGGAATTATAAGAAACTCTTT | CAAWGSEGNYKKLF
TRGJP1 | TRGV2 | hyperexpanded | TGTGCCACCTGGGACGGGCCGAGATTTGGTTGGTTCAAGATATTT | CATWDGPRFGWFKIF
TRGJ1/TRGJ2 | TRGV3 | - | TGTGCCACCTGGGACGATCGGAGTTATTATAAGAAACTCTTT | CATWDDRSYYKKLF
TRGJP1 | TRGV10 | - | TGTGCTGCGTGGGATCCTGATACCACTGGTTGGTTCAAGATATTT | CAAWDPDTTGWFKIF
TRGJP1 | TRGV9 | few | TGTGCCTTGTGGGAGGTGGCCGGGTTCAAGATATTT | CALWEVAGFKIF
TRGJ1/TRGJ2 | TRGV3 | - | TGTGCCGACCTGGGACAGATAATGAATTATTATAAGAAACTCTTT | CADLGQIMNYYKKLF
TRGJP1 | TRGV10 | - | TGTGCTGCGTGGGATTTTAGCCCTTGGTTCAAGATATTT | CAAWDFSPWFKIF
TRGJP1 | TRGV10 | - | TGTGCTGCGTGGATTCCCACCACTGGTTGGTTCAAGATATTT | CAAWIPTTGWFKIF
TRGJP1 | TRGV10 | - | TGTGCTGCGTGGGGATCCTTGATACCATCTGGTTGGTTCAAGATATTT | CAAWGSLIPSGWFKIF
TRGJP2 | TRGV10 | - | TGTGCTGCGTGGGAAAGTAGTGATTGGATCAAGACGTTT | CAAWESSDWIKTF
TRGJ1/TRGJ2 | TRGV8 | - | TGTGCCACCTGGGATATTAATAAGAAACTCTTT | CATWDINKKLF
TRGJP1 | TRGV10 | - | TGTGCTGCGTGGGATTACCCCGTGACCACTGGTTGGTTCAAGATATTT | CAAWDYPVTTGWFKIF